The TCR beta chain under discussion was sequenced for a study of T cell repertoires in cytomegalovirus infection. Study context: Well-studied HLA-B-restricted CMV epitopes were used in the study alongside recently identified HLA-C-restricted ones. Matching HLA type, along with CMV infection, was indicated by public TCR beta signatures.

About this clonotype itself: What it recognizes is unknown.

The germline V gene encodes CDR1 SGHAT and CDR2 FQNNGV. The CDR3 runs 13 residues. V lost 7 bases and J lost 4, with 13 bases in between. Findings and caveats of the study: There were HLA-C-restricted CMV-specific TCR beta clonotypes dominating the ex vivo response. Based on cumulative public TCR beta family frequency, carriers of CMV plus the relevant HLA were identified.

TCRdb reprocessed the reads via MiXCR and lists one record per CDR3 protein. The repertoire holds 750,000 to 900,000 distinct CDR3 sequences, with about 29% as singletons. The specimen comprised cultured CD8+ T cells from PBMCs, sampled from culture after CMV antigen stimulation. The chain uses TRBV11-2 and TRBJ1-2; D may be TRBD1 (5 bases). The clonotype was recovered from a human donor in good health (CMV status not recorded). Some clones in this sample may be carry-over from other donors' samples. The CDR3 protein is CASKPRGLYGYTF. Written as DNA, the CDR3 is TGTGCCAGCAAACCCCGGGGCCTCTATGGCTACACCTTC.